What follows are 13 T cell receptor beta chains derived from one specimen sequenced in a study of regulatory T cells in long-lasting Graves disease. Stated time point: persistent/refractory GD, antithyroid drugs over 5 years with positive TRAb. Scientists built the TCR library using RNA that was extracted from PBMCs. Assembly of TCR beta libraries relied on iRepertoire HTBI primers together with Arm-PCR of CDR3 regions. TCRdb called the multiplex PCR reads again in MiXCR, with one record for every CDR3 protein. The table shows 500,000 to 700,000 distinct CDR3 sequences, with 25% to 30% occurring only once. The sample here was peripheral blood mononuclear cells (PBMCs), taken when the disease was refractory, from a patient treated with antithyroid drugs. These receptors all stem from a female donor with Graves disease.

This clonotype was recorded at least ten times. The chain has TRBV2 and TRBJ1-2; D might be TRBD1 (5 bases). V was pared by 2 bases and J by 0 bases, with 7 bases between. The CDR3 length is 14 residues. Germline CDR1 is SNHLY and CDR2 is FYNNEI. CDR3 residues: CASSEMGANYGYTF. In nucleotides, the CDR3 is TGTGCCAGCAGTGAAATGGGGGCTAACTATGGCTACACCTTC.

This sequence joins TRBV15 and TRBJ1-6; D is unresolved. The CDR3 consists of 12 residues. Germline loops: CDR1 LNHNV, CDR2 YYDKDF (reference sequence). V lost 3 bases to trimming and J lost 10 bases, with 7 bases between them. The CDR3 protein is CATSSPDSPLHF. CDR3 nucleotide sequence: TGTGCCACCAGCAGCCCGGACTCACCCCTCCACTTT.

This chain links TRBV4-1 with TRBJ1-4, with 10 bases matching TRBD1. In germline, CDR1 is MGHRA, CDR2 YSYEKL. J gave up 1 base and V 7 bases, and 9 bases lay outside the gene matches. The CDR3 consists of 17 residues. The CDR3 DNA follows: TGCGCCAGCACTCGGGGGACAGGGGCACGAACTAATGAAAAACTGTTTTTT. Its translation: CASTRGTGARTNEKLFF.

This clonotype has a handful of counts. One end of the junction is discordant with germline, which a read error may explain. The rearrangement links TRBV6-1 to TRBJ2-2; D perhaps matches TRBD2 (5 bases). CDR1 and CDR2 (germline): MNHNS, SASEGT. The CDR3 totals 12 residues. CDR3 in amino acids: CASSTNTGELVF. CDR3 coding DNA: TGTGCCAGCAGTACGAACACCGGGGAGCTGGTTTTT.

About this clonotype: A read error may be the cause here, since a much bigger clone is one base away. J is TRBJ1-2 and V is TRBV28; D perhaps matches TRBD1 (5 bases). Trimming left V 5 bases short and J 4 bases short, with 14 bases between. The CDR3 has 14 residues. Per the germline V gene, CDR1 is MDHEN and CDR2 is SYDVKM. DNA of the CDR3: TGTGCCAGCAGTGCCCAGGGCAGGGCCTATGGCTACACCTTC. Translated: CASSAQGRAYGYTF.

This chain links TRBV7-3 with TRBJ2-7, with TRBD2 identical over 7 bases. The J segment lost 2 bases and the V segment lost 5 bases, leaving 6 bases of the junction unmatched. Germline values: CDR1 SGHTA, CDR2 FQGTGA. CDR3 length: 14 amino acids. The CDR3 loop is CASSPGGSTYEQYF. The CDR3 DNA is TGTGCCAGCAGCCCCGGGGGGAGTACCTACGAGCAGTACTTC. Using reference TRBV7-3 and TRBJ2-7 for the parts outside the CDR3, the full variable domain is GAGVSQTPSNKVTEKGKYVELRCDPISGHTALYWYRQSLGQGPEFLIYFQGTGAADDSGLPNDRFFAVRPEGSVSTLKIQRTERGDSAVYLCASSPGGSTYEQYFGPGTRLTVT.

This clonotype has a handful of counts. This rearrangement joins TRBV25-1 to TRBJ2-7; TRBD2 matches 12 bases. The CDR3 covers 17 residues. V was pared by 1 base and J by 3 bases, with 7 bases of the junction left unmatched. Looked up from germline, CDR1 is MGHDK and CDR2 is SYGVNS. DNA of the CDR3: TGTGCCAGCAGTGAATCTCGACTAGCGGGAGCCGACTACGAGCAGTACTTC. Translating it yields CASSESRLAGADYEQYF.

This rearrangement joins TRBV3-1 to TRBJ2-5; TRBD2 agrees at 14 bases. This CDR3 spans 19 amino acids. The germline gives CDR1 LGHDT, CDR2 YNNKEL (reference sequence). The V segment lost 1 base and the J segment 2 bases; nucleotides outside the gene matches: 9. CDR3 sequence reads: CASSQALGLAGAGQETQYF. The CDR3 DNA sequence: TGTGCCAGCAGCCAAGCCTTGGGACTAGCGGGAGCTGGGCAAGAGACCCAGTACTTC.

J is TRBJ2-1 and V is TRBV28, with 15 bases that match TRBD2. Per germline, CDR1 MDHEN and CDR2 SYDVKM. Trimming cost V 5 bases and J 2 bases; bases outside gene matches: 10. The CDR3 sequence is 19 residues long. The CDR3 DNA is TGTGCCAGCAGTCCCCCCGGACTAGCGGGAGGGCCGACCTACAATGAGCAGTTCTTC. It yields the protein CASSPPGLAGGPTYNEQFF.

V and J are TRBV6-4 and TRBJ2-7; D may be TRBD1 (6 bases). This CDR3 is 18 amino acids long. Looked up from germline, CDR1 is MRHNA and CDR2 is SNTAGT. Trimming cost V 5 bases and J 3 bases, with 26 bases left between them. The CDR3 bases are TGTGCCAGCAGTTTAGTTCCTCGGAACCGGGACAAGGACTACGAGCAGTACTTC. It yields the protein CASSLVPRNRDKDYEQYF.

This clonotype was found many times. The chain is built from TRBV11-2 and TRBJ1-1; D perhaps matches TRBD1 (6 bases). Germline loops: CDR1 SGHAT, CDR2 FQNNGV. The CDR3 is 15 amino acids. V lost 5 bases to trimming and J lost 1 base, with 14 bases between them. CDR3 region: CASSVSGERNTEAFF. CDR3 sequence (DNA): TGTGCCAGCAGCGTCTCAGGGGAGCGGAACACTGAAGCTTTCTTT.

In this sample, this clonotype turned up a few times. V usage is TRBV7-6 and J usage is TRBJ1-6; TRBD1 is a possible D gene (6 bases). Germline V gene lookup returns CDR1 SGHVS and CDR2 FNYEAQ. Trimming cost V 4 bases and J 8 bases, with 12 bases left between them. The CDR3 runs 14 residues. The CDR3 region is CASSSGTLHSPLHF. For the CDR3, the DNA is TGTGCCAGCAGCTCCGGGACACTGCATTCACCCCTCCACTTT.

This clonotype was observed a few times. The chain has TRBV7-9 and TRBJ1-6; D uncertain. The V and J ends lost 5 bases and 0 bases respectively, with 11 bases between them. Germline CDR1 SEHNR, CDR2 FQNEAQ (reference sequence). This CDR3 comprises 16 residues. The CDR3 reads CASSTDTSSYNSPLHF. CDR3 nucleotide sequence: TGTGCCAGCAGCACAGACACGAGCTCCTATAATTCACCCCTCCACTTT.